These T cell receptor beta chains were read from a single sample in a study of control samples from healthy donors and cancer patients. This table comes from immunoSEQ multiplex PCR, and its TCRdb copy is limited to in-frame clones, with some not included. The top ten clones hold about 8.5% of a sample with about 150,000 clones, 90% to 95% of them seen once. Material: blood. The receptors were sampled from a woman between 40 and 55 years old in good health. The conserved cysteine and the conserved F or W are not part of the CDR3 here. Expanded clones are given a class, and other clones once, few, many or no size at all.

.	TRBV29-1	TRBJ2-2	SVTRMSGELF
.	TRBV7-2	TRBJ2-3	ASRPPRDTQY
.	TRBV27	TRBJ2-2	ASRVDRVVGELF
.	TRBV4-1	TRBJ1-3	ASSLAPIVSGNTIY
.	TRBV6-5	TRBJ1-6	ASSLQVREYPLH
.	TRBV10-3	TRBJ2-1	AISVGGSRYNEQF
.	TRBV5-4	TRBJ2-7	ASSAGLAVLEQY
.	TRBV9	TRBJ2-7	ASNNGGSGSHEQY
.	TRBV6-5	TRBJ2-2	ASPGRNTGELF
.	TRBV5-5	TRBJ1-2	ASSLDDPNLYGYT
.	TRBV6-5	TRBJ1-2	ASSSTGRGYGYT
.	TRBV5-1	TRBJ2-7	ASSLTPLTGTEIYEQY
.	TRBV19	TRBJ2-2	ASSVRTNTGELF
.	TRBV5-4	TRBJ1-6	ASSLSTRLNNSPLH
.	TRBV9	TRBJ2-1	ASSVGQRGYEQF
.	TRBV5-1	TRBJ2-2	ASSKLGDTYTGELF
.	TRBV4-1	TRBJ2-7	ASSQGRGAGPYEQY
once	TRBV29-1	TRBJ1-5	SVGPQPQH
.	TRBV5-5	TRBJ1-5	ASSLDEYQPQH
.	TRBV6-1	TRBJ1-5	ASSEGGQFNQPQH
.	TRBV12-3/TRBV12-4	TRBJ1-1	ASSLARKTEAF
.	TRBV10-3	TRBJ2-1	AISSGNNEQF
.	TRBV6-1	TRBJ1-3	ASSEGGGSGNTIY
.	TRBV7-9	TRBJ2-7	ASSLAGGGLTYEQY
.	TRBV7-6	TRBJ2-3	ASSPTSGGPNTQY
.	TRBV7-9	TRBJ2-7	ASSLAQGEQY